What follows are 24 T cell receptor beta chains derived from one specimen sequenced in a study of T cell responses to AZD1222 COVID-19 vaccine. Only in-frame clones appear in the TCRdb table, and some are missing; sequencing was by immunoSEQ multiplex PCR. Of 110,000 or so clones listed, 85% to 90% are singletons. The source material was peripheral blood, sampled 28 days after the second AZD1222 dose. The origin of the receptors is an adult who received the AZD1222 COVID-19 vaccine.

This clone turned up a few times. The chain uses TRBV20-1 and TRBJ1-3; possible D gene TRBD1, 5 bases. CDR3 size: 16 residues. In germline, CDR1 is DFQATT, CDR2 SNEGSKA (reference sequence). Trimming pared 3 bases from V and 4 bases from J, leaving 19 bases between. Written as DNA, the CDR3 is TGCAGTGCTAGTGGTGATATTGGCAGGGTAGGAAACACCATATATTTT. Translating gives CSASGDIGRVGNTIYF.

This rearrangement joins TRBV12-3 or TRBV12-4 to TRBJ1-4; D is unresolved. This CDR3 contains 13 residues. V lost 1 base and J lost 8, with 8 bases in between. CDR3 nucleotides: TGTGCCAGCAGTTTAGGGCTATGGGAAAAACTGTTTTTT. Its translation is CASSLGLWEKLFF.

The chain uses TRBV10-3 and TRBJ2-7; either TRBD1 or TRBD2 may supply D (5 bases each). This CDR3 is 16 amino acids long. V lost 4 bases, J lost 0 bases, and 16 bases lay in between. The germline V gene has CDR1 ENHRY and CDR2 SYGVKD. The CDR3 protein is CAISGRGVRGSYEQYF. The DNA of the CDR3 is TGTGCCATCAGTGGACGGGGCGTGAGGGGCTCCTACGAGCAGTACTTC.

The rearrangement links TRBV7-9 to TRBJ2-5, with 7 bases identical to TRBD1. The CDR3 has 15 residues. Trimming took 2 bases from V and 4 from J; bases not matched to a gene: 7. CDR1 SEHNR and CDR2 FQNEAQ come from the germline V gene (reference sequence). CDR3 protein: CASSLPRGRGETQYF. For the CDR3, the DNA is TGTGCCAGCAGCTTACCGAGGGGGCGAGGAGAGACCCAGTACTTC.

This chain joins TRBV28 and TRBJ2-7; 7 bases align to TRBD2. V shed 2 bases, J shed 0 bases, and the junction held 4 bases outside the gene matches. The CDR3 consists of 15 residues. CDR1 and CDR2 (germline): MDHEN, SYDVKM. Here the CDR3 reads CASSLRASGSYEQYF. CDR3 DNA sequence: TGTGCCAGCAGTTTAAGGGCTAGCGGCTCCTACGAGCAGTACTTC.

This clone is a singleton in its sample. This chain connects TRBV5-4 to TRBJ1-5, with D uncertain. Germline V gene sequence: CDR1 SGHNT, CDR2 YYREEE (reference sequence). The CDR3 consists of 13 residues. V lost 0 bases to trimming and J lost 7 bases, with 8 bases between them. The CDR3 DNA reads as TGTGCCAGCAGCTTGGGGGGAAGGCAGCCCCAGCATTTT. It specifies CASSLGGRQPQHF.

The chain uses TRBV12-5 and TRBJ2-4; no clear D. The CDR3 extends over 17 amino acids. Germline V gene sequence: CDR1 LGHNT, CDR2 FRNRAP. V dropped 1 base and J dropped 3 bases, with 16 bases sitting between them. The CDR3 sequence is CASGLGRSQMGKNIQYF. CDR3 coding DNA: TGTGCTAGTGGTTTGGGACGGTCCCAAATGGGCAAAAACATTCAGTACTTC.

In DNA, the CDR3 is TGTGCCAGCAGTTCTACGGGTCGCGGGGGGAACTACGAGCAGTACTTC. Translated: CASSSTGRGGNYEQYF. The chain is built from TRBV6-6 and TRBJ2-7, with 8 bases aligning to TRBD2. The CDR3 contains 16 residues. V gave up 4 bases and J gave up 3 bases; unmatched junction bases: 11. Per germline, CDR1 MNHNY and CDR2 SVGAGI (reference sequence).

The rearrangement links TRBV4-2 to TRBJ2-7; no reliable D call. The CDR3 is made up of 17 amino acids. Per germline, CDR1 LGHNA and CDR2 YNFKEQ. V gave up 1 base and J gave up 0 bases, with 16 bases separating them. The CDR3 loop reads CASSQGFGSSSSYEQYF. Written as DNA, the CDR3 is TGTGCCAGCAGCCAAGGTTTTGGCTCCTCGAGCTCCTACGAGCAGTACTTC.

In its sample, this clone was seen once. CDR3: CASSLRDRPYEQYF. In DNA form, the CDR3 reads TGTGCCAGCAGCTTGCGGGACAGACCCTACGAGCAGTACTTC. J is TRBJ2-7 and V is TRBV5-4; the match to TRBD1 covers 7 bases. Germline V gene sequence: CDR1 SGHNT, CDR2 YYREEE (reference sequence). Trimming removed 1 base from V and 2 bases from J; junction bases left unmatched: 3. The CDR3 is 14 residues long. The variable domain in full, completed from reference TRBV5-4 and TRBJ2-7, reads ETGVTQSPTHLIKTRGQQVTLRCSSQSGHNTVSWYQQALGQGPQFIFQYYREEENGRGNFPPRFSGLQFPNYSSELNVNALELDDSALYLCASSLRDRPYEQYFGPGTRLTVT.

V is TRBV7-9 and J is TRBJ1-1; D remains ambiguous. Trimming removed 5 bases from V and 10 bases from J, with 11 bases in between. The CDR3 runs 11 residues. Germline V CDR1 and CDR2: SEHNR, FQNEAQ (reference sequence). This CDR3 is CASSAVFGAFF. As DNA, the CDR3 is TGTGCCAGCAGCGCGGTTTTTGGAGCTTTCTTT.

This clone has just a few counts. The V and J genes are TRBV19 and TRBJ1-6, with TRBD1 matching 7 bases. The length of the CDR3 is 16 residues. Germline V gene lookup returns CDR1 LNHDA and CDR2 SQIVND (reference sequence). Trimming took 3 bases from V and 2 from J; bases not matched to a gene: 4. This CDR3 is CASSMTGITYNSPLHF. CDR3 DNA sequence: TGTGCCAGTAGTATGACAGGGATAACCTATAATTCACCCCTCCACTTT.

The rearrangement links TRBV5-1 to TRBJ1-1, with a tentative D call TRBD1 (6 bases). This CDR3 region has 17 residues. Germline values: CDR1 SGHRS, CDR2 YFSETQ. With 0 bases removed from V and 1 base from J, the gap between germline ends came to 16 bases. In DNA, the CDR3 is TGCGCCAGCAGCTTGGTTTTGGGGGCCATAGAGAACACTGAAGCTTTCTTT. It codes for CASSLVLGAIENTEAFF.

This clone was observed a few times. J is TRBJ1-6 and V is TRBV6-1; D unresolved. The CDR3 consists of 14 residues. Germline V gene data show CDR1 as MNHNS and CDR2 as SASEGT. V was cut by 1 base and J by 7 bases, with 8 bases left in between. The chain's CDR3 is CASSEEATNSPLHF. The CDR3 nucleotides read TGTGCCAGCAGTGAAGAGGCCACCAATTCACCCCTCCACTTT.

This chain links TRBV7-9 with TRBJ2-7; 11 bases fit TRBD2. This CDR3 region has 16 residues. Per germline, CDR1 SEHNR and CDR2 FQNEAQ (reference sequence). The trim removed 0 bases at V and 6 bases at J, leaving 7 bases unmatched. The CDR3 sequence is CASSLAPGTSGFEQYF. In DNA, the CDR3 is TGTGCCAGCAGCTTAGCCCCCGGGACTAGCGGATTCGAGCAGTACTTC.

The V and J genes are TRBV11-1 and TRBJ2-3; perhaps TRBD1 as D (5 bases). V lost 5 bases to trimming and J lost 4 bases, with 10 bases between them. The CDR3 covers 13 residues. Germline V gives CDR1 SGHAT, CDR2 FQDESV (reference sequence). The CDR3, as DNA: TGTGCCAGCAGCCACCAGGGTGCAGATACGCAGTATTTT. It encodes CASSHQGADTQYF.

This clone has a single count. The CDR3 protein is CASSRSGSKEAFF. The CDR3 nucleotides are TGTGCCAGCAGCCGAAGCGGGTCCAAAGAAGCTTTCTTT. This chain joins TRBV7-9 and TRBJ1-1; D is unclear. CDR3 length: 13 amino acids. The V gene's germline CDR1 is SEHNR and CDR2 FQNEAQ (reference sequence). The ends were cut back, 5 bases at V and 8 bases at J, with 15 bases in the middle.

The V call is TRBV6-4, the J call TRBJ2-3, with 10 bases identical to TRBD2. V lost 0 bases and J lost 1; bases outside the gene matches: 4. The CDR3 contains 17 residues. The germline V gene has CDR1 MRHNA and CDR2 SNTAGT. The CDR3 loop is CASSDSASGSGTDTQYF. CDR3 nucleotide sequence: TGTGCCAGCAGTGACTCGGCTAGCGGGAGCGGCACAGATACGCAGTATTTT.

The chain uses TRBV9 and TRBJ1-1; D call uncertain. Per germline, CDR1 SGDLS and CDR2 YYNGEE. CDR3 length: 12 amino acids. V shed 0 bases and J shed 7 bases, with 7 bases lying between them. This CDR3 is CASSVEGDEAFF. CDR3 in DNA: TGTGCCAGCAGCGTAGAGGGAGATGAAGCTTTCTTT. Variable domain in full (rest from reference TRBV9 and TRBJ1-1): DSGVTQTPKHLITATGQRVTLRCSPRSGDLSVYWYQQSLDQGLQFLIQYYNGEERAKGNILERFSAQQFPDLHSELNLSSLELGDSALYFCASSVEGDEAFFGQGTRLTVV.

Turning to this clone: Additional DNA sequences in this sample encode the identical CDR3. The chain links TRBV28 to TRBJ2-5, with TRBD2 matching over 12 bases. Germline V gene data show CDR1 as MDHEN and CDR2 as SYDVKM. There are 15 residues in the CDR3. J was trimmed by 1 base and V by 3 bases; bases with no gene match: 0. For the CDR3, the DNA is TGTGCCAGCAGTTTGACTAGCGGGGGCCAAGAGACCCAGTACTTC. It codes for CASSLTSGGQETQYF. The full variable domain, rest sourced from reference TRBV28 and TRBJ2-5, is DVKVTQSSRYLVKRTGEKVFLECVQDMDHENMFWYRQDPGLGLRLIYFSYDVKMKEKGDIPEGYSVSREKKERFSLILESASTNQTSMYLCASSLTSGGQETQYFGPGTRLLVL.

V is TRBV2 and J is TRBJ1-2, with 7 positions matching TRBD1. Germline CDR1 is SNHLY and CDR2 is FYNNEI. CDR3 length: 13 amino acids. The V segment lost 6 bases and the J segment 8 bases; nucleotides outside the gene matches: 9. The DNA for the CDR3 is TGTGCCAGCAGGAACGGGACAGTCAGGGGCTACACCTTC. This translates into CASRNGTVRGYTF.

The J gene is TRBJ1-6, the V gene TRBV5-6; 8 nucleotides match TRBD1. The length of the CDR3 is 17 residues. Germline lookup yields CDR1 SGHDT and CDR2 YYEEEE. V lost 0 bases to trimming and J lost 6 bases; unmatched junction nucleotides: 8. The CDR3 loop reads CASSLGQGAVSNSPLHF. DNA of the CDR3: TGTGCCAGCAGCTTGGGTCAGGGGGCGGTGAGTAATTCACCCCTCCACTTT.

The genes are TRBV19 and TRBJ2-2; D gene ambiguous. This CDR3 is built from 13 residues. The ends were cut back, 3 bases at V and 7 bases at J, with 9 bases in the middle. CDR1 and CDR2 (germline): LNHDA, SQIVND (reference sequence). CDR3 coding DNA: TGTGCCAGTAGTATCGGTGGAATCGGGGAGCTGTTTTTT. It codes for CASSIGGIGELFF.

The chain links TRBV3-1 (or the pseudogene TRBV3-2) to TRBJ2-7; no firm D call. Trimming removed 1 base from V and 4 bases from J, with 11 bases in between. Germline CDR1 and CDR2: LGHDT and YNNKEL (reference sequence). CDR3 length: 14 residues. CDR3 sequence reads: CASSQVTSPYEQYF. The CDR3 nucleotides read TGTGCCAGCAGCCAAGTGACGTCCCCTTACGAGCAGTACTTC.